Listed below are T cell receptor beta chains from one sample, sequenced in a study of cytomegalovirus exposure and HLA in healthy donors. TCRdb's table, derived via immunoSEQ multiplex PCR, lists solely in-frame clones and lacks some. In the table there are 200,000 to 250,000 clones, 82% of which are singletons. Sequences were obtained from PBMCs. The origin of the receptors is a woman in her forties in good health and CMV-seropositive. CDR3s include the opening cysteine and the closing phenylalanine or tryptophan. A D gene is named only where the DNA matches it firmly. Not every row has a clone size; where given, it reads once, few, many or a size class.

CDR3: CASSPSNPGTSRRGREQYF
DNA: TGTGCCAGCAGCCCGTCGAACCCCGGGACTAGCCGCCGGGGGCGCGAGCAGTACTTC
D: TRBD2
size: once
V: TRBV11-2
J: TRBJ2-7

CDR3: CASSPQARGEKLFF
DNA: TGTGCCAGCAGCCCCCAGGCTAGGGGTGAAAAACTGTTTTTT
D: -
size: -
V: TRBV4-2
J: TRBJ1-4

CDR3: CASSFASSVGLWNEQFF
DNA: TGCGCCAGCAGCTTCGCGAGCTCAGTGGGGCTCTGGAATGAGCAGTTCTTC
D: -
size: -
V: TRBV4-1
J: TRBJ2-1

CDR3: CASSEGRDTQYF
DNA: TGTGCCAGCAGTGAAGGGAGAGATACGCAGTATTTT
D: -
size: -
V: TRBV6-1
J: TRBJ2-3

CDR3: CASSEDRVDTGELFF
DNA: TGTGCCAGCAGCGAGGACAGGGTGGACACCGGGGAGCTGTTTTTT
D: TRBD1
size: -
V: TRBV2
J: TRBJ2-2

CDR3: CSASYNYGYTF
DNA: TGCAGTGCTAGTTATAACTATGGCTACACCTTC
D: -
size: -
V: TRBV20-1
J: TRBJ1-2

CDR3: CASSLGANYGYTF
DNA: TGTGCCAGCAGCTTAGGGGCAAACTATGGCTACACCTTC
D: -
size: -
V: TRBV11-2
J: TRBJ1-2

CDR3: CASSDSGPGVGGYTF
DNA: TGTGCCAGCAGTGACTCCGGACCAGGGGTGGGTGGCTACACCTTC
D: -
size: once
V: TRBV2
J: TRBJ1-2

CDR3: CASSQNYPGELFF
DNA: TGCGCCAGCAGCCAAAATTATCCCGGGGAGCTGTTTTTT
D: -
size: -
V: TRBV4-3
J: TRBJ2-2

CDR3: CASGPEGTWETQYF
DNA: TGTGCCAGCGGCCCCGAAGGGACTTGGGAGACCCAGTACTTC
D: -
size: -
V: TRBV5-4
J: TRBJ2-5

CDR3: CASSIARTGELFF
DNA: TGTGCCAGCAGCATAGCGCGCACCGGGGAGCTGTTTTTT
D: -
size: -
V: TRBV14
J: TRBJ2-2

CDR3: CAGGTNTEAFF
DNA: TGTGCGGGGGGAACTAACACTGAAGCTTTCTTT
D: -
size: -
V: TRBV7-9
J: TRBJ1-1

CDR3: CAWSGQGGNQPQHF
DNA: TGTGCCTGGAGTGGTCAGGGGGGCAATCAGCCCCAGCATTTT
D: TRBD1
size: -
V: TRBV30
J: TRBJ1-5

CDR3: CASSSGLSGGANVLTF
DNA: TGTGCCAGCAGCTCCGGACTGAGTGGGGGGGCCAACGTCCTGACTTTC
D: -
size: -
V: TRBV11-2
J: TRBJ2-6

CDR3: CASSSGQEANYGYTF
DNA: TGTGCCAGCAGCTCAGGACAGGAAGCTAACTATGGCTACACCTTC
D: TRBD1
size: few
V: TRBV7-9
J: TRBJ1-2

CDR3: CASSSGQGLGYTF
DNA: TGTGCCAGCAGCTCCGGACAGGGTCTTGGCTACACCTTC
D: TRBD1
size: -
V: TRBV7-2
J: TRBJ1-2

CDR3: CASSTGVNSNQPQHF
DNA: TGTGCCAGTAGTACAGGGGTCAATAGCAATCAGCCCCAGCATTTT
D: -
size: -
V: TRBV19
J: TRBJ1-5

CDR3: CASSFDIGYTF
DNA: TGTGCCAGCAGCTTTGACATAGGCTACACCTTC
D: -
size: -
V: TRBV7-9
J: TRBJ1-2

CDR3: CASSTGTGTNTIYF
DNA: TGTGCCAGCAGCACGGGGACAGGGACAAACACCATATATTTT
D: TRBD1
size: few
V: TRBV5-4
J: TRBJ1-3

CDR3: CSVVLAEAPYEQYF
DNA: TGCAGCGTTGTACTAGCGGAGGCCCCCTACGAGCAGTACTTC
D: TRBD2
size: -
V: TRBV29-1
J: TRBJ2-7

CDR3: CASSNRDRGSNTEAFF
DNA: TGCGCCAGCAGCAACCGGGACAGGGGATCGAACACTGAAGCTTTCTTT
D: TRBD1
size: -
V: TRBV5-1
J: TRBJ1-1

CDR3: CASSPALISWEQYF
DNA: TGTGCCAGTAGTCCTGCCCTGATTAGTTGGGAGCAGTACTTC
D: -
size: -
V: TRBV19
J: TRBJ2-7

CDR3: CASSPGQYQETQYF
DNA: TGCGCCAGCAGCCCCGGACAGTACCAAGAGACCCAGTACTTC
D: -
size: -
V: TRBV5-1
J: TRBJ2-5

CDR3: CASSRPGTGAHGYTF
DNA: TGTGCCAGCAGTCGACCGGGGACAGGAGCACATGGCTACACCTTC
D: TRBD1
size: -
V: TRBV6-5
J: TRBJ1-2

CDR3: CASSPSGETQYF
DNA: TGTGCCAGCAGTCCGAGCGGGGAGACCCAGTACTTC
D: -
size: -
V: TRBV25-1
J: TRBJ2-5

CDR3: CASSLVWAGTYEQYF
DNA: TGTGCCAGCAGCTTAGTCTGGGCAGGTACCTACGAGCAGTACTTC
D: -
size: once
V: TRBV7-9
J: TRBJ2-7

CDR3: CASSYGPNQPQHF
DNA: TGTGCCAGCAGTTACGGGCCAAATCAGCCCCAGCATTTT
D: -
size: -
V: TRBV6-5
J: TRBJ1-5

CDR3: CASSLGGGTYTEAFF
DNA: TGCGCCAGCAGCTTGGGGGGGGGAACCTACACTGAAGCTTTCTTT
D: -
size: -
V: TRBV5-1
J: TRBJ1-1

CDR3: CATEGRFPGGEQYF
DNA: TGTGCCACCGAAGGACGGTTCCCCGGGGGCGAGCAGTACTTC
D: -
size: -
V: TRBV19
J: TRBJ2-7

CDR3: CASSLLGQVYEQYF
DNA: TGTGCCAGCAGCTTATTGGGACAGGTATACGAGCAGTACTTC
D: TRBD1
size: -
V: TRBV11-3
J: TRBJ2-7

CDR3: CASSQGRGRTYEQYF
DNA: TGTGCCAGCAGTCAGGGGAGGGGCCGGACCTACGAGCAGTACTTC
D: -
size: -
V: TRBV21-1
J: TRBJ2-7

CDR3: CASSLVARVDTGELFF
DNA: TGCGCCAGCAGCTTGGTGGCCAGGGTAGACACCGGGGAGCTGTTTTTT
D: -
size: -
V: TRBV5-1
J: TRBJ2-2

CDR3: CASSIVGSRGKILGQPQHF
DNA: TGTGCCAGTAGTATAGTCGGAAGCAGGGGTAAGATACTAGGTCAGCCCCAGCATTTT
D: -
size: -
V: TRBV19
J: TRBJ1-5

CDR3: CASSLGGVLSNQPQHF
DNA: TGCGCCAGCAGCTTGGGGGGCGTTCTGAGCAATCAGCCCCAGCATTTT
D: -
size: -
V: TRBV5-1
J: TRBJ1-5

CDR3: CASSQDRGLGNTIYF
DNA: TGTGCCAGCAGTCAGGACAGGGGGCTTGGAAACACCATATATTTT
D: TRBD1
size: -
V: TRBV5-4
J: TRBJ1-3

CDR3: CASSLSAGQGLEQYF
DNA: TGCGCCAGCAGCTTGAGCGCGGGACAGGGGCTCGAGCAGTACTTC
D: TRBD1
size: -
V: TRBV5-1
J: TRBJ2-7

CDR3: CASSPTPSTSSYEQYF
DNA: TGCGCCAGCAGCCCCACCCCCTCGACATCCTCCTACGAGCAGTACTTC
D: -
size: -
V: TRBV5-1
J: TRBJ2-7

CDR3: CASRTGVQDTEAFF
DNA: TGTGCCAGCAGAACCGGTGTACAGGACACTGAAGCTTTCTTT
D: -
size: -
V: TRBV9
J: TRBJ1-1

CDR3: CASSSDRGQYNSPLHF
DNA: TGTGCCAGCAGCTCAGACAGGGGGCAGTATAATTCACCCCTCCACTTT
D: TRBD1
size: -
V: TRBV7-9
J: TRBJ1-6

CDR3: CASRRQGDSPLHF
DNA: TGTGCCAGCAGAAGACAGGGTGATTCACCCCTCCACTTT
D: TRBD1
size: few
V: TRBV6-5
J: TRBJ1-6

CDR3: CASSWASYEQYF
DNA: TGTGCCAGCAGTTGGGCATCCTACGAGCAGTACTTC
D: -
size: few
V: TRBV11-1
J: TRBJ2-7

CDR3: CASSRQAEQPQHF
DNA: TGTGCCAGCAGTCGGCAGGCAGAACAGCCCCAGCATTTT
D: -
size: -
V: TRBV2
J: TRBJ1-5

CDR3: CASSLAGTSGGPGGGQFF
DNA: TGCGCCAGCAGCTTGGCTGGGACTAGCGGGGGGCCAGGCGGGGGGCAGTTCTTC
D: TRBD2
size: few
V: TRBV5-1
J: TRBJ2-1

CDR3: CASSPEGSGGHLYNEQFF
DNA: TGTGCCAGCAGCCCCGAGGGTAGCGGGGGCCATCTCTACAATGAGCAGTTCTTC
D: TRBD2
size: -
V: TRBV7-2
J: TRBJ2-1

CDR3: CASSSPGQGSYEQYF
DNA: TGTGCCAGCTCCTCTCCGGGACAGGGATCCTACGAGCAGTACTTC
D: TRBD1
size: -
V: TRBV18
J: TRBJ2-7

CDR3: CASSWDSQGNTIYF
DNA: TGTGCCAGTAGCTGGGACTCCCAGGGAAACACCATATATTTT
D: -
size: -
V: TRBV19
J: TRBJ1-3

CDR3: CSGRGSGNTIYF
DNA: TGCAGCGGCAGGGGGTCTGGAAACACCATATATTTT
D: TRBD1
size: -
V: TRBV29-1
J: TRBJ1-3

CDR3: CASSPYSARVGTGELFF
DNA: TGTGCCAGCAGCCCTTACTCGGCCCGCGTCGGGACCGGGGAGCTGTTTTTT
D: -
size: -
V: TRBV11-3
J: TRBJ2-2

CDR3: CASNGGQGVHQPQHF
DNA: TGTGCCAGCAATGGGGGACAGGGGGTCCATCAGCCCCAGCATTTT
D: TRBD1
size: -
V: TRBV2
J: TRBJ1-5

CDR3: CASSTTRSADTQYF
DNA: TGTGCCAGCAGCACGACTAGGAGCGCAGATACGCAGTATTTT
D: -
size: -
V: TRBV13
J: TRBJ2-3

CDR3: CASSLGLSGGADTQYF
DNA: TGTGCCAGCAGCTTAGGGCTTAGCGGGGGGGCAGATACGCAGTATTTT
D: TRBD2
size: -
V: TRBV7-6
J: TRBJ2-3

CDR3: CASSKRIYRGQDNQPQHF
DNA: TGTGCCAGCAGCAAAAGGATTTACAGGGGGCAGGACAATCAGCCCCAGCATTTT
D: -
size: -
V: TRBV21-1
J: TRBJ1-5

CDR3: CASSLAMSGETQYF
DNA: TGTGCCAGCAGCTTAGCTATGAGCGGAGAGACCCAGTACTTC
D: -
size: -
V: TRBV7-2
J: TRBJ2-5